Presented here are 10 T cell receptor beta chains from one specimen sequenced in a study of response to subunit inactivated influenza vaccine (dated 2018 in TCRdb). Receptor amplification or capture employed RT-PCR. The instrument given in TCRdb is Illumina HiSeq 2500. TCRdb trimmed public reads at Q25 via fastp, called clones via MiXCR and kept in-frame beta chains. Merged by CDR3 protein, the rows form single entries marked with the most common genes and DNA. This sample is represented by about 500,000 distinct CDR3 sequences; roughly 7.9% of them were singletons. The ten largest clones take up 13% of the sample. The source was PBMCs from blood, collected 23 to 25 months after vaccination. The source of these receptors is a man aged 50-75 years who received an inactivated influenza vaccine. Donor details come from another sample of the same person, matched by shared clones.

This clonotype was detected a few times. The chain links TRBV6-1 to TRBJ2-7; 9 bases line up with TRBD1. The CDR3 has 14 residues. V lost 2 bases and J lost 3; bases outside the gene matches: 2. The germline CDR1 and CDR2 sequences are MNHNS and SASEGT. The CDR3 sequence is CASSETGGNYEQYF. CDR3 DNA: TGTGCCAGCAGTGAAACAGGGGGCAACTACGAGCAGTACTTC.

The sample holds a few counts of this clonotype. The junction departs from the called germline gene at one end, perhaps through a read error. CDR3 bases: TGCAGCGTCGAAGACCCACGGGGGGGCCGCTACGAGCAGTACTTC. Translated: CSVEDPRGGRYEQYF. The rearrangement links TRBV29-1 to TRBJ2-7, with TRBD2 matching over 8 bases. The germline gives CDR1 SQVTM, CDR2 ANQGSEA. The CDR3 length is 15 residues.

V is TRBV3-1 and J is TRBJ1-1, with TRBD1 matching 9 bases. The V gene end was trimmed by 4 bases and the J gene end by 3 bases; junction bases not matched to a gene: 3. CDR3 length: 14 residues. Looked up from germline, CDR1 is LGHDT and CDR2 is YNNKEL (reference sequence). The CDR3 region is CASSPTGGYTEAFF. Here the CDR3 DNA reads TGTGCCAGCAGCCCTACAGGGGGCTACACTGAAGCTTTCTTT.

This clonotype appeared a few times. The rearrangement joins TRBV27 to TRBJ2-7; 12 bases match TRBD2. Per germline, CDR1 MNHEY and CDR2 SMNVEV (reference sequence). V trimming: 6 bases; J trimming: 2 bases; junction bases outside the gene matches: 5. The CDR3 totals 15 residues. The CDR3 coding sequence is TGTGCCAGCAGCACATCTAGCGGGGGGGCCTACGAGCAGTACTTC. Translation gives CASSTSSGGAYEQYF.

The chain couples TRBV12-3 or TRBV12-4 to TRBJ2-5; either TRBD1 or TRBD2 may supply D (5 bases each). V was cut by 5 bases and J by 7 bases, with 11 bases left in between. This CDR3 contains 12 residues. CDR3 in amino acids: CASSVGGATQYF. Here the CDR3 DNA reads TGTGCCAGCAGTGTTGGGGGAGCGACCCAGTACTTC.

Ten or more counts support this clonotype. The V and J genes are TRBV29-1 and TRBJ2-2, with D perhaps TRBD1 (6 bases). Germline-derived CDR1 and CDR2 are SQVTM and ANQGSEA. This CDR3 has 13 amino acids. V lost 6 bases and J 2 bases, leaving 10 bases between the germline ends. DNA for the CDR3: TGCAGCGTAAACAGGGAAAACACCGGGGAGCTGTTTTTT. It specifies CSVNRENTGELFF.

This clonotype was seen more than once but under ten times. The chain employs TRBV20-1 and TRBJ1-5; TRBD1 matches 8 bases. Trimming at V came to 0 bases and at J to 3 bases, leaving 10 bases not matched to a gene. Per the germline V gene, CDR1 is DFQATT and CDR2 is SNEGSKA (reference sequence). This CDR3 is built from 17 residues. The CDR3 DNA reads TGCAGTGCTAGAGATCTCATCGGGACAGGCAACAATCAGCCCCAGCATTTT. Translation gives CSARDLIGTGNNQPQHF.

This clonotype was recorded many times. The chain carries TRBV23-1 and TRBJ2-7, with a tentative D call TRBD2 (6 bases). TRBV23-1 is an open reading frame whose function is uncertain. Trimming stripped 6 bases from V and 3 bases from J, with 9 bases between. This CDR3 contains 12 residues. In DNA form, the CDR3 reads TGCGCCAGCAGCGGGGGAGGCTACGAGCAGTACTTC. Protein: CASSGGGYEQYF.

This clonotype appeared a few times. The rearrangement uses TRBV7-2 and TRBJ2-3; D remains unclear. The CDR3 has 15 residues. Germline assignment: CDR1 SGHTA and CDR2 FQGNSA. V was pared by 1 base and J by 1 base, with 9 bases between. The CDR3 region is CASSLVRARTDTQYF. CDR3 nucleotide sequence: TGTGCCAGCAGCTTAGTAAGGGCTCGCACAGATACGCAGTATTTT.

This clonotype was recorded a few times. The chain has TRBV11-1 and TRBJ2-1, with 13 nucleotides matching TRBD2. CDR3 length: 16 amino acids. CDR1 is SGHAT, CDR2 FQDESV, per germline (reference sequence). Unmatched junction bases numbered 1, after V lost 5 bases and J lost 0 bases. Here the CDR3 DNA reads TGTGCCAGCAGCACTAGCGGGAGGGGCTCCTACAATGAGCAGTTCTTC. It translates to CASSTSGRGSYNEQFF.